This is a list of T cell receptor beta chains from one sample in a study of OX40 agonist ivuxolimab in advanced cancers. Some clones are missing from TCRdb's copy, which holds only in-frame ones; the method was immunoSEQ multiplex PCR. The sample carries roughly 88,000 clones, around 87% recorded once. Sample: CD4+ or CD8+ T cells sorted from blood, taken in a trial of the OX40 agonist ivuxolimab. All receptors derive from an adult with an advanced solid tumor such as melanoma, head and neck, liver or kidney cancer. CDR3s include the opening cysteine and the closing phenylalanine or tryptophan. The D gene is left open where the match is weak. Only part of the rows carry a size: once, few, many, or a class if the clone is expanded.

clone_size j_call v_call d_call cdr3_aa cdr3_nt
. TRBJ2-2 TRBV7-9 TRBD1 CASSLSWGQGVTGELFF TGTGCCAGCAGCTTAAGTTGGGGACAGGGGGTCACCGGGGAGCTGTTTTTT
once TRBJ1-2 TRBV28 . CASNRAAYGYTF TGTGCCAGCAATCGGGCAGCATATGGCTACACCTTC
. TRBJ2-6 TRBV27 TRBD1 CASSFWDRGPPGANVLTF TGTGCCAGCAGTTTTTGGGACAGGGGACCCCCTGGGGCCAACGTCCTGACTTTC
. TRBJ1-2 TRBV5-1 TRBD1 CASSVRTGGAYGYTF TGCGCCAGCAGCGTACGGACAGGGGGCGCATATGGCTACACCTTC
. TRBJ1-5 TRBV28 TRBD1 CASSDRDRGEGRQPQHF TGTGCCAGCAGCGACCGGGACAGGGGTGAGGGGCGTCAGCCCCAGCATTTT
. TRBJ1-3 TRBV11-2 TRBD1 CASRAGTGPFSGNTIYF TGTGCCAGCAGGGCCGGGACAGGGCCCTTCTCTGGAAACACCATATATTTT
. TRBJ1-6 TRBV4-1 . CASSPRAGTNSPLHF TGCGCCAGCAGCCCCCGGGCCGGGACCAATTCACCCCTCCACTTT
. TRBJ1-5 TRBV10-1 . CASSEGRYQPQHF TGCGCCAGCAGTGAAGGACGATATCAGCCCCAGCATTTT
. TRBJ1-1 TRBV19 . CASSTRPGGGLNTEAFF TGTGCCAGTAGTACCCGCCCGGGGGGGGGACTGAACACTGAAGCTTTCTTT
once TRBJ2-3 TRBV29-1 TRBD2 CSVLAGGTDTQYF TGCAGCGTCTTAGCGGGAGGGACAGATACGCAGTATTTT